The 26 T cell receptor beta chains presented below share a single source sample, sequenced in a study of STAT3 mutations in large granular lymphocyte leukemia. The antigens for these receptors are not known. Study-level points and caveats: At least one immunodominant TCR beta clonotype appeared in every T-cell large granular lymphocyte leukemia patient.

Produced via immunoSEQ multiplex PCR; TCRdb's table is partial and in-frame only. The sample includes approximately 4,500 clones, 80% to 85% seen only once; the top ten take around four fifths. Sequencing used peripheral blood mononuclear cells. All receptors derive from a man aged 40-50 years with T-cell large granular lymphocyte leukemia. Some clones in this sample may be carry-over from other donors' samples.

CDR3 sequence (DNA): TGCGCCAGCAGCTCACACCGGGACAGGGGGAACACCGGGGAGCTGTTTTTT. Translating it yields CASSSHRDRGNTGELFF. The chain joins TRBV5-1 to TRBJ2-2, with 10 bases lining up with TRBD1. Per germline, CDR1 SGHRS and CDR2 YFSETQ. V was pared by 3 bases and J by 1 base, with 6 bases of the junction left unmatched. This CDR3 region has 17 residues. The entire variable domain, with the rest obtained from reference TRBV5-1 and TRBJ2-2, is as follows: KAGVTQTPRYLIKTRGQQVTLSCSPISGHRSVSWYQQTPGQGLQFLFEYFSETQRNKGNFPGRFSGRQFSNSRSEMNVSTLELGDSALYLCASSSHRDRGNTGELFFGEGSRLTVL.

This clone was detected a few times. The chain joins TRBV7-9 to TRBJ2-7; D might be TRBD1 or TRBD2, each matching 6 bases. Trimming removed 6 bases from V and 2 bases from J, with 29 bases in between. The CDR3 consists of 19 residues. In germline, CDR1 is SEHNR, CDR2 FQNEAQ (reference sequence). For the CDR3, the DNA is TGTGCCAGCAGTCCCCCCCTTTATAGTGGTCAGGGGACTCCCTACGAGCAGTACTTC. Encoded protein: CASSPPLYSGQGTPYEQYF.

The chain is built from TRBV6-5 and TRBJ1-5; no definite D call. V shed 4 bases and J shed 4 bases, with 8 bases lying between them. Germline V lookup: CDR1 MNHEY, CDR2 SVGAGI. The CDR3 sequence is 13 residues long. CDR3 DNA: TGTGCCAGCAGTTCTAACCCTAATCAGCCCCAGCATTTT. Encoded protein: CASSSNPNQPQHF.

The chain has TRBV18 and TRBJ2-7, with TRBD1 matching over 7 bases. The V segment lost 4 bases and the J segment 5 bases; nucleotides outside the gene matches: 8. Looked up from germline, CDR1 is KGHSH and CDR2 is LQKENI. The CDR3 is made up of 14 amino acids. DNA for the CDR3: TGTGCCAGCTCACTGCTGACAGGGTTCGACGAGCAGTACTTC. The encoded protein is CASSLLTGFDEQYF.

The genes are TRBV27 and TRBJ2-7; the match to TRBD1 covers 8 bases. This CDR3 has 14 residues. The germline V gene encodes CDR1 MNHEY and CDR2 SMNVEV (reference sequence). After removal of 4 bases from V and 7 bases from J, the junction contained 9 bases not matched to a gene. The CDR3 bases are TGTGCCAGCAGTTCGGGGGACAGGCTTGGGGAGCAGTACTTC. This translates into CASSSGDRLGEQYF.

The chain links TRBV27 to TRBJ1-2, with D possibly matching TRBD1 (6 bases). The V end lost 2 bases, the J end lost 4 bases, and 14 bases lay between the germline ends. CDR1 MNHEY and CDR2 SMNVEV come from the germline V gene (reference sequence). The CDR3 consists of 15 residues. The CDR3 DNA follows: TGTGCCAGCAGTTTAACGGGAATAGGGGGCTATGGCTACACCTTC. Protein: CASSLTGIGGYGYTF.

This rearrangement joins TRBV4-3 to TRBJ1-1; no firm D call. Germline CDR1 is LGHNA and CDR2 is YSLEER. The V gene lost 3 bases and the J gene lost 1 base, with 9 bases spanning the gap. The CDR3 spans 14 residues. The CDR3 region is CASSQQRGNTEAFF. For the CDR3, the DNA is TGCGCCAGCAGCCAGCAAAGAGGGAACACTGAAGCTTTCTTT.

In its sample, this clone was seen a few times. The gene calls are TRBV5-1 and TRBJ2-1; D may be TRBD1 or TRBD2 (6 bases each). V gave up 4 bases and J gave up 2 bases, with 19 bases separating them. Germline CDR1 SGHRS, CDR2 YFSETQ. The CDR3 spans 17 residues. CDR3 bases: TGCGCCAGCAGCCCCCTCATCCGAGGGGGGACCTACAATGAGCAGTTCTTC. It is translated as CASSPLIRGGTYNEQFF. Full variable domain (remainder filled in from reference TRBV5-1 and TRBJ2-1): KAGVTQTPRYLIKTRGQQVTLSCSPISGHRSVSWYQQTPGQGLQFLFEYFSETQRNKGNFPGRFSGRQFSNSRSEMNVSTLELGDSALYLCASSPLIRGGTYNEQFFGPGTRLTVL.

The rearrangement joins TRBV23-1 to TRBJ1-5, with 7 bases identical to TRBD1. TRBV23-1 counts as an open reading frame of uncertain function. The CDR3 covers 17 residues. Trimming at V came to 6 bases and at J to 0 bases, leaving 11 bases not matched to a gene. CDR3 in amino acids: CASSLPVTGNSNQPQHF. DNA of the CDR3: TGCGCCAGCAGCCTTCCCGTGACAGGGAATAGCAATCAGCCCCAGCATTTT.

This rearrangement joins TRBV5-1 to TRBJ1-1; possibly TRBD1 for D (5 bases). V was clipped by 2 bases and J by 7 bases, with 9 bases between them. From germline, CDR1 is SGHRS and CDR2 YFSETQ. This CDR3 contains 12 residues. The CDR3 region has the DNA TGCGCCAGCAGCTTTGGCCAGGGTGAAGCTTTCTTT. Protein sequence: CASSFGQGEAFF.

The V call is TRBV2, the J call TRBJ1-6; D remains unclear. V lost 7 bases and J 4 bases, leaving 14 bases between the germline ends. The CDR3 length is 15 residues. The germline V gene encodes CDR1 SNHLY and CDR2 FYNNEI. CDR3 DNA: TGTGCCAGCAAAAAGGACGGATCATATAATTCACCCCTCCACTTT. Its translation: CASKKDGSYNSPLHF.

V and J are TRBV4-3 and TRBJ2-7; 10 bases are a match to TRBD1. V lost 1 base, J lost 6 bases, and 3 bases stayed unmatched. CDR3 length: 14 amino acids. Germline CDR1 and CDR2: LGHNA and YSLEER. The CDR3 region is CASSQGQGAGEQYF. The CDR3 nucleotides read TGCGCCAGCAGCCAAGGACAGGGGGCCGGCGAGCAGTACTTC.

Concerning this clone: The junction and the germline gene differ at one end; a read error may be behind it. The chain is built from TRBV18 and TRBJ1-5; D is unclear. The CDR3 has 14 residues. The germline gives CDR1 KGHSH, CDR2 LQKENI. CDR3: CASSSDGLGQRQHF. For the CDR3, the DNA is TGTGCCAGCTCATCGGACGGACTTGGTCAGCGCCAGCATTTT.

The V call is TRBV30, the J call TRBJ2-3; 11 bases agree with TRBD1. With V trimmed by 1 base and J by 12 bases, 12 bases remained unmatched. This CDR3 comprises 15 residues. CDR1 and CDR2 (germline): GTSNPN, SVGIG (reference sequence). The CDR3 DNA reads as TGTGCCTGGAGTGAGAAGGGACAGGGGGACCAAAAACAGTATTTT. Residues: CAWSEKGQGDQKQYF.

The chain is built from TRBV5-4 and TRBJ1-3; 7 bases fit TRBD1. V lost 2 bases, J lost 0 bases, and 2 bases stayed unmatched. The CDR3 sequence is 15 residues long. Germline CDR1 SGHNT, CDR2 YYREEE (reference sequence). CDR3 loop: CASSLSGGSGNTIYF. DNA for the CDR3: TGTGCCAGCAGCTTATCAGGGGGCTCTGGAAACACCATATATTTT.

The CDR3 nucleotides are TGTGCCAGCAGCTTAGTGGCAGTCCAAGAGACCCAGTACTTC. Protein sequence: CASSLVAVQETQYF. This sequence joins TRBV7-9 and TRBJ2-5; D unresolved. Trimming shortened V by 1 base and J by 1 base, and 7 bases separated the two germline ends. The CDR3 covers 14 residues. Germline-derived CDR1 and CDR2 are SEHNR and FQNEAQ (reference sequence).

This chain uses TRBV7-2 with TRBJ1-2, with D maybe TRBD1 (6 bases). Germline lookup yields CDR1 SGHTA and CDR2 FQGNSA. The CDR3 spans 15 residues. V lost 7 bases and J 2 bases, leaving 17 bases between the germline ends. The CDR3, as DNA: TGTGCCAGCAACCACTTGCGGGGGGCGAACTATGGCTACACCTTC. It yields the protein CASNHLRGANYGYTF.

V usage is TRBV5-6 and J usage is TRBJ2-3; possible D gene TRBD2, 5 bases. Trimming removed 2 bases from V and 1 base from J, with 11 bases in between. This CDR3 region has 15 residues. Germline assignment: CDR1 SGHDT and CDR2 YYEEEE. The CDR3, as DNA: TGTGCCAGCAGCTTAAGAGGGCCGGGCACAGATACGCAGTATTTT. It encodes CASSLRGPGTDTQYF. Variable domain in full (rest from reference TRBV5-6 and TRBJ2-3): DAGVTQSPTHLIKTRGQQVTLRCSPKSGHDTVSWYQQALGQGPQFIFQYYEEEERQRGNFPDRFSGHQFPNYSSELNVNALLLGDSALYLCASSLRGPGTDTQYFGPGTRLTVL.

This clone was counted between two and nine times. The rearrangement joins TRBV30 to TRBJ1-6; D is unresolved. The germline V gene encodes CDR1 GTSNPN and CDR2 SVGIG (reference sequence). The CDR3 length is 11 residues. The V end lost 0 bases, the J end lost 10 bases, and 4 bases lay between the germline ends. The CDR3 sequence: CAWSVGSPLHF. The CDR3 nucleotides read TGTGCCTGGAGTGTTGGGTCACCCCTCCACTTT.

This clone was detected a few times. The CDR3 loop reads CASSLAGLSDEQYF. In nucleotides, the CDR3 is TGCGCCAGCAGCTTGGCGGGACTTTCGGACGAGCAGTACTTC. The genes are TRBV5-1 and TRBJ2-7, with D possibly matching TRBD2 (6 bases). Trimming took off 0 bases at V and 5 bases at J, with 12 bases between the two ends. The CDR3 contains 14 residues. CDR1 is SGHRS, CDR2 YFSETQ, per germline.

V gene TRBV5-4 combines with J gene TRBJ2-6; TRBD1 might be the D (6 bases). CDR1 is SGHNT and CDR2 is YYREEE in the germline V gene (reference sequence). The CDR3 runs 16 residues. V was trimmed by 3 bases and J by 4 bases, leaving 14 bases between them. The CDR3 reads CASSYPGTSGANVLTF. Here the CDR3 DNA reads TGTGCCAGCAGCTACCCCGGGACATCAGGGGCCAACGTCCTGACTTTC.

CDR3 bases: TGTGCCAGCAGCTTAGCTGTGACGGCCTACGAGCAGTACTTC. This codes for CASSLAVTAYEQYF. The chain couples TRBV7-2 to TRBJ2-7; D gene unclear. V was shortened by 0 bases and J by 2 bases, with 8 bases between the two germline ends. The CDR3 is made up of 14 amino acids. The germline CDR1 and CDR2 sequences are SGHTA and FQGNSA.

This chain connects TRBV6-5 to TRBJ1-1; D is uncertain. V gave up 4 bases and J gave up 1 base, with 7 bases separating them. Germline CDR1 is MNHEY and CDR2 is SVGAGI. This CDR3 is 13 amino acids long. In DNA form, the CDR3 reads TGTGCCAGCAGTTTCGGGTGGAACACTGAAGCTTTCTTT. Its translation: CASSFGWNTEAFF.

The chain couples TRBV5-6 to TRBJ2-7, with a tentative D call TRBD1 (5 bases). This CDR3 has 14 amino acids. Trimming took 0 bases from V and 0 from J, leaving 7 bases between them. Germline values: CDR1 SGHDT, CDR2 YYEEEE. The CDR3 here is CASSLDDSSYEQYF. The CDR3 nucleotides read TGTGCCAGCAGCTTGGACGACAGCTCCTACGAGCAGTACTTC.

The chain combines TRBV5-1 with TRBJ1-4; TRBD1 aligns across 7 bases. CDR3 size: 14 residues. V gave up 2 bases and J gave up 8 bases; unmatched junction bases: 6. The germline V gene encodes CDR1 SGHRS and CDR2 YFSETQ. CDR3 bases: TGCGCCAGCAGCTTAGCAGGGGGAGGCGAAAAACTGTTTTTT. Amino acid sequence: CASSLAGGGEKLFF.

This clone was counted a single time. The gene calls are TRBV18 and TRBJ2-4; D unclear. The CDR3 spans 14 residues. V was clipped by 9 bases and J by 0 bases, with 12 bases between them. Germline CDR1 is KGHSH and CDR2 is LQKENI. Here the CDR3 reads CASREAVAKNIQYF. DNA of the CDR3: TGTGCCAGTCGAGAGGCAGTAGCCAAAAACATTCAGTACTTC. Complete variable domain (other parts from reference TRBV18 and TRBJ2-4): NAGVMQNPRHLVRRRGQEARLRCSPMKGHSHVYWYRQLPEEGLKFMVYLQKENIIDESGMPKERFSAEFPKEGPSILRIQQVVRGDSAAYFCASREAVAKNIQYFGAGTRLSVL.